Following are 11 T cell receptor beta chains from one sample sequenced in a study. TCRdb passed the reads through MiXCR, listing each CDR3 protein once. The data show several thousand distinct CDR3 sequences, 30% to 40% seen once. Sequencing used blood. The source of these receptors is a human donor.

Within the sample, this clonotype is medium-sized. The V and J genes are TRBV14 and TRBJ2-3; 7 bases match TRBD2. The CDR3 runs 17 residues. Germline CDR1 reads SGHDN; CDR2 reads FVKESK. The V gene end was trimmed by 3 bases and the J gene end by 0 bases; junction bases not matched to a gene: 9. The chain's CDR3 is CASSQDTAGTSTDTQYF. The CDR3 coding sequence is TGTGCCAGCAGCCAGGATACAGCGGGGACTAGCACAGATACGCAGTATTTT. Looking up the rest from reference TRBV14 and TRBJ2-3 gives the full variable domain: EAGVTQFPSHSVIEKGQTVTLRCDPISGHDNLYWYRRVMGKEIKFLLHFVKESKQDESGMPNNRFLAERTGGTYSTLKVQPAELEDSGVYFCASSQDTAGTSTDTQYFGPGTRLTVL.

The chain has TRBV30 and TRBJ2-3; no firm D call. The CDR3 totals 15 residues. CDR1 and CDR2 (germline): GTSNPN, SVGIG (reference sequence). The V end was cut by 3 bases, the J end by 0 bases, with 13 bases between. CDR3 in amino acids: CAWSIGQESTDTQYF. In DNA form, the CDR3 reads TGTGCCTGGAGCATCGGGCAGGAAAGCACAGATACGCAGTATTTT.

The chain recombines TRBV11-2 with TRBJ1-5; D gene uncertain. The germline V and J ends were trimmed by 0 bases and 7 bases, with 4 bases remaining between them. Germline V CDR1 and CDR2: SGHAT, FQNNGV. The CDR3 is 12 residues long. CDR3 in DNA: TGTGCCAGCAGCTTAGAGGGGCAGCCCCAGCATTTT. Translating gives CASSLEGQPQHF.

In its sample, this clonotype is medium-sized. This sequence joins TRBV20-1 and TRBJ1-5; 9 bases map to TRBD1. The CDR3 consists of 15 residues. V lost 2 bases to trimming and J lost 5 bases; unmatched junction nucleotides: 7. From germline, CDR1 is DFQATT and CDR2 SNEGSKA (reference sequence). The CDR3: CSARPAGTGHQPQHF. The CDR3 DNA is TGCAGTGCTAGACCGGCCGGGACAGGGCATCAGCCCCAGCATTTT.

In its sample, this clonotype ranks as medium-sized (0.01 to 0.1%). CDR3 amino acids: CASSRLGTANNEQFF. The CDR3 region has the DNA TGTGCCAGCAGCCGACTCGGGACAGCGAACAATGAGCAGTTCTTC. The gene calls are TRBV14 and TRBJ2-1; 7 bases fit TRBD1. CDR3 length: 15 residues. Germline V gives CDR1 SGHDN, CDR2 FVKESK. V shed 4 bases and J 5 bases; nucleotides not matched to a gene: 8.

Sample share makes this clonotype medium-sized. The J gene is TRBJ2-1, the V gene TRBV18; 8 bases map to TRBD2. The CDR3 contains 16 residues. With V trimmed by 2 bases and J by 5 bases, 8 bases remained unmatched. Germline values: CDR1 KGHSH, CDR2 LQKENI. CDR3 nucleotides: TGTGCCAGCTCACCAGTAGGGCGGGAGGCACACAATGAGCAGTTCTTC. The encoded protein is CASSPVGREAHNEQFF.

The chain combines TRBV29-1 with TRBJ1-1, with D possibly being TRBD1 (5 bases). The germline CDR1 and CDR2 sequences are SQVTM and ANQGSEA. The CDR3 spans 13 residues. V was shortened by 7 bases and J by 3 bases, with 15 bases between the two germline ends. The CDR3 DNA follows: TGCAGCGGGAAGGGGAGTTCGGACACTGAAGCTTTCTTT. The encoded protein is CSGKGSSDTEAFF.

This clonotype rates as medium-sized (0.01 to 0.1%). The J gene is TRBJ2-1, the V gene TRBV4-2; a possible D gene is TRBD1 (5 bases). Germline-derived CDR1 and CDR2 are LGHNA and YNFKEQ. The V end lost 2 bases, the J end lost 6 bases, and 11 bases lay between the germline ends. This CDR3 has 14 amino acids. The CDR3 loop reads CASSQTDSLNEQFF. CDR3 in DNA: TGTGCCAGCAGCCAAACCGACAGCCTCAATGAGCAGTTCTTC.

The genes are TRBV30 and TRBJ2-1; 10 bases are a match to TRBD2. This CDR3 is 17 amino acids long. Germline CDR1 is GTSNPN and CDR2 is SVGIG (reference sequence). V shed 4 bases, J shed 7 bases, and the junction held 16 bases outside the gene matches. The CDR3 reads CAWTVLAGEGKWNEQFF. CDR3 nucleotides: TGTGCCTGGACGGTTCTAGCGGGAGAAGGAAAATGGAATGAGCAGTTCTTC.

The V gene is TRBV29-1, the J gene TRBJ1-4, with 8 positions matching TRBD1. In germline, CDR1 is SQVTM, CDR2 ANQGSEA. The V segment lost 3 bases and the J segment 8 bases; nucleotides outside the gene matches: 2. CDR3 size: 12 residues. The CDR3 loop is CSVDGQGEKLFF. Here the CDR3 DNA reads TGCAGCGTTGACGGACAGGGAGAAAAACTGTTTTTT.

This clonotype qualifies as medium-sized. The V call is TRBV29-1, the J call TRBJ2-7; the D is unclear. Per germline, CDR1 SQVTM and CDR2 ANQGSEA. This CDR3 is built from 13 residues. V lost 0 bases to trimming and J lost 3 bases, with 9 bases between them. CDR3 residues: CSVEDPEVYEQYF. CDR3 coding DNA: TGCAGCGTTGAAGATCCAGAGGTCTACGAGCAGTACTTC.